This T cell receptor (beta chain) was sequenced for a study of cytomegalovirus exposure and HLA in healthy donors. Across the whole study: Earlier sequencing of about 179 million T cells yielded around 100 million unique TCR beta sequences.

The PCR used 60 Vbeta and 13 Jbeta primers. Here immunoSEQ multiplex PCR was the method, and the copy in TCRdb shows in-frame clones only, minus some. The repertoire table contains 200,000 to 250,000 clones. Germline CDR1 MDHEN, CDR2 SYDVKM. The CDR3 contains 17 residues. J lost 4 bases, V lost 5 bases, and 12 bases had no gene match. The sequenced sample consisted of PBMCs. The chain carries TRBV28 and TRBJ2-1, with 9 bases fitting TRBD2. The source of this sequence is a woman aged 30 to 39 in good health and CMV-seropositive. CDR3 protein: CASSPPGDLAGYNEQFF. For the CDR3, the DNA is TGTGCCAGCAGTCCCCCGGGCGACCTAGCGGGATACAATGAGCAGTTCTTC. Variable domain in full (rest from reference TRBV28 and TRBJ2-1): DVKVTQSSRYLVKRTGEKVFLECVQDMDHENMFWYRQDPGLGLRLIYFSYDVKMKEKGDIPEGYSVSREKKERFSLILESASTNQTSMYLCASSPPGDLAGYNEQFFGPGTRLTVL.